This T cell receptor beta chain was sequenced in a study of blood T cell repertoires in COVID-19. Study as a whole: COVID-19 samples collected from the United States, Italy and Spain covered acute and convalescent phases.

Adults between roughly 18 and 89 years of age took part from approximately 24 US areas. Participants' own reports of clinical history determined their cohort assignment. Germline V gene lookup returns CDR1 SGHAT and CDR2 FQNNGV. The germline V and J ends were trimmed by 0 bases and 3 bases, with 14 bases remaining between them. This CDR3 spans 17 amino acids. Per the study methods: Nucleated cell number was recorded as an estimate derived from reference gene primer amplification. This table comes from immunoSEQ multiplex PCR, and its TCRdb copy is limited to in-frame clones, with some not included. The DNA was the basis for D and trimming; V, J and clone size are from that table. The sample comprises about 200,000 clones, roughly three quarters of which are singletons, and roughly a sixth rests with the top ten.

Input material: PBMCs or T cells enriched from blood (not recorded which). This sequence joins TRBV11-2 and TRBJ1-4, with D perhaps matching TRBD1 (5 bases). The origin of this receptor is a woman aged 50 to 60 with acute COVID-19. The CDR3 DNA reads as TGTGCCAGCAGCTTAGAAGGTTTGGGGGGATCTAATGAAAAACTGTTTTTT. Translation gives CASSLEGLGGSNEKLFF.